These 20 T cell receptor beta chains came from one sample sequenced in a study of blood T cells in healthy people across ages. A J-beta primer mix and a sample-barcoded 5' primer were used in a second PCR of about 6 to 12 cycles. TCRdb re-derived calls from the 5' RACE reads in MiXCR, one entry per CDR3 protein. The sample includes 650,000 or so distinct CDR3 sequences, around 52% of them seen just once. Sequencing was carried out using blood. These TCRs come from a woman aged 80 or older in good health.

This clonotype was seen more than once but under ten times. The gene calls are TRBV7-2 and TRBJ1-3; D unclear. The CDR3 runs 12 residues. Germline V gene data show CDR1 as SGHTA and CDR2 as FQGNSA. V was clipped by 5 bases and J by 2 bases, with 4 bases between them. The CDR3 is CASSPAGNTIYF. For the CDR3, the DNA is TGTGCCAGCAGCCCAGCTGGAAACACCATATATTTT.

The chain is built from TRBV20-1 and TRBJ2-5, with D possibly matching TRBD1 (5 bases). The CDR3 is 13 residues long. V was shortened by 6 bases and J by 4 bases, with 15 bases between the two germline ends. Germline lookup yields CDR1 DFQATT and CDR2 SNEGSKA (reference sequence). The CDR3 reads CSAQTGSRETQYF. In nucleotides, the CDR3 is TGCAGTGCCCAAACAGGTTCTAGAGAGACCCAGTACTTC.

This chain connects TRBV20-1 to TRBJ2-1; TRBD2 matches 9 bases. This CDR3 region has 16 residues. V was clipped by 2 bases and J by 4 bases; unmatched bases: 9. The germline gives CDR1 DFQATT, CDR2 SNEGSKA (reference sequence). The CDR3 nucleotides read TGCAGTGCTAGATCTAGCGGGGAAATGCAGTACAATGAGCAGTTCTTC. Protein sequence: CSARSSGEMQYNEQFF.

This clonotype was recorded at least ten times. The gene calls are TRBV12-3 or TRBV12-4 and TRBJ2-2; D gene uncertain. V lost 11 bases and J lost 3, with 10 bases in between. CDR3 length equals 12 residues. This CDR3 is CASLWDTGELFF. In nucleotides, the CDR3 is TGTGCCTCACTTTGGGACACCGGGGAGCTGTTTTTT.

The table lists this clonotype with a few counts. The rearrangement joins TRBV12-3 or TRBV12-4 to TRBJ2-5; TRBD2 matches at 10 bases. The CDR3 length is 15 residues. Germline trimming cut 6 bases from V and 2 bases from J; bases unmatched to any gene: 6. This CDR3 is CASSMGLAFQETQYF. CDR3 DNA sequence: TGTGCCAGCAGCATGGGACTAGCGTTTCAAGAGACCCAGTACTTC.

This clonotype occurred a few times. The chain has TRBV2 and TRBJ2-3; the match to TRBD1 covers 10 bases. This CDR3 region has 14 residues. Trimming at V came to 7 bases and at J to 3 bases, leaving 4 bases not matched to a gene. Germline V gives CDR1 SNHLY, CDR2 FYNNEI. Here the CDR3 DNA reads TGTGCCAGCACCAGACAGGGGGCTACAGATACGCAGTATTTT. It codes for CASTRQGATDTQYF.

This clonotype was seen ten or more times. The rearrangement uses TRBV20-1 and TRBJ2-5; 7 bases are a match to TRBD1. Germline V gene lookup returns CDR1 DFQATT and CDR2 SNEGSKA (reference sequence). V was pared by 4 bases and J by 3 bases, with 17 bases of the junction left unmatched. This CDR3 has 17 residues. In nucleotides, the CDR3 is TGCAGTGCTACGACGCTTTTAAGGGGCAGGGGGAAAGAGACCCAGTACTTC. Translating it yields CSATTLLRGRGKETQYF.

This clonotype was detected a few times. The chain is built from TRBV12-3 or TRBV12-4 and TRBJ2-1; 11 positions match TRBD2. The CDR3 totals 15 residues. V was clipped by 8 bases and J by 4 bases; unmatched bases: 7. The CDR3 here is CASYLSGGAYNEQFF. CDR3 sequence (DNA): TGTGCCAGCTACCTTAGCGGGGGGGCTTACAATGAGCAGTTCTTC.

With regard to this clonotype: The germline gene is not matched at one end of the junction; a read error may be the cause. The chain carries TRBV28 and TRBJ2-7, with D perhaps given as TRBD1 or TRBD2 (6 bases each). Germline assignment: CDR1 MDHEN and CDR2 SYDVKM. The CDR3 runs 16 residues. CDR3 bases: TGCGCCAGCCGCCCTGGGGGGCAAATCTTCTCCTACGAGCAGTACTTC. Residues: CASRPGGQIFSYEQYF.

This sequence joins TRBV3-1 and TRBJ2-6; D not certain. Trimming left V 1 base short and J 0 bases short, with 13 bases between. The CDR3 sequence is 18 residues long. Germline V gene sequence: CDR1 LGHDT, CDR2 YNNKEL (reference sequence). The CDR3 loop reads CASSQANGRRSGANVLTF. CDR3 coding DNA: TGTGCCAGCAGCCAAGCTAACGGACGTCGCTCTGGGGCCAACGTCCTGACTTTC. Full variable domain (remainder filled in from reference TRBV3-1 and TRBJ2-6): DTAVSQTPKYLVTQMGNDKSIKCEQNLGHDTMYWYKQDSKKFLKIMFSYNNKELIINETVPNRFSPKSPDKAHLNLHINSLELGDSAVYFCASSQANGRRSGANVLTFGAGSRLTVL.

As concerns this clonotype: It may be a read error: a sequence one base away is much more abundant. V and J are TRBV20-1 and TRBJ2-7, with D possibly TRBD2 on 6 matching bases. The germline V gene encodes CDR1 DFQATT and CDR2 SNEGSKA (reference sequence). V gave up 1 base and J gave up 6 bases, with 19 bases separating them. This CDR3 has 15 residues. CDR3 protein: CSARGWGEGSCEQYF. The CDR3 nucleotides read TGCAGTGCTAGAGGGTGGGGGGAAGGTAGCTGCGAGCAGTACTTC.

The genes are TRBV29-1 and TRBJ1-4; 7 bases agree with TRBD1. Per germline, CDR1 SQVTM and CDR2 ANQGSEA. The CDR3 sequence is 14 residues long. V shed 0 bases, J shed 10 bases, and the junction held 8 bases outside the gene matches. The CDR3 spells CSVEDRGQGGKLFF. DNA of the CDR3: TGCAGCGTTGAAGATCGAGGGCAGGGGGGAAAACTGTTTTTT.

The rearrangement uses TRBV6-6 and TRBJ1-2, with no clear D. The germline V gene encodes CDR1 MNHNY and CDR2 SVGAGI (reference sequence). This CDR3 contains 13 residues. Trimming removed 8 bases at V and 7 bases at J, with 17 bases between. The DNA of the CDR3 is TGTGCCAGCGGAGGTCTACCTTCGGTTGGCTACACCTTC. Protein product: CASGGLPSVGYTF.

This clonotype has a handful of counts. The chain combines TRBV7-3 with TRBJ1-1; tentatively, D is TRBD1 (6 bases). The CDR3 loop spans 15 amino acids. Trimming took 2 bases from V and 4 from J, leaving 14 bases between them. Germline-derived CDR1 and CDR2 are SGHTA and FQGTGA. The CDR3 loop is CASSLRPAGATEAFF. The CDR3 bases are TGTGCCAGCAGCTTACGTCCCGCAGGGGCCACTGAAGCTTTCTTT.

In regard to this clonotype: At one boundary the junction diverges from the germline segment, which might be a read error. The chain recombines TRBV12-3 or TRBV12-4 with TRBJ2-5; 14 bases align to TRBD2. The CDR3 sequence is 16 residues long. CDR3 protein: CASSKGLAGALETQYF. As DNA, the CDR3 is TGCGCCAGCAGCAAGGGACTAGCGGGGGCCCTGGAGACCCAGTACTTC.

This chain joins TRBV5-1 and TRBJ2-5, with 9 bases fitting TRBD1. This CDR3 contains 14 residues. V was pared by 5 bases and J by 11 bases, with 13 bases of the junction left unmatched. Germline CDR1 and CDR2: SGHRS and YFSETQ. The CDR3 coding sequence is TGCGCCAGCAGATCCTTACAGGGGGCCAATGAGCAGTACTTC. Translation: CASRSLQGANEQYF.

The chain uses TRBV6-6 and TRBJ1-2; 9 bases are shared with TRBD1. The ends lost 2 bases at V and 7 bases at J; junction bases unmatched: 8. The CDR3 sequence is 15 residues long. Germline V gene sequence: CDR1 MNHNY, CDR2 SVGAGI (reference sequence). The chain's CDR3 is CASSYPWDRASGYTF. CDR3 nucleotide sequence: TGTGCCAGCAGTTACCCCTGGGACAGGGCAAGTGGCTACACCTTC.

This clonotype came up many times. One junction end disagrees with the germline gene, perhaps due to a read error. The chain joins TRBV18 to TRBJ2-1; a possible D gene is TRBD1 (5 bases). The germline gives CDR1 KGHSH, CDR2 LQKENI. CDR3 size: 14 residues. The CDR3 DNA sequence: TGTGCCAGCTCACCACAGGGGCCCTACAGTGAGCAGTTCTTC. It yields the protein CASSPQGPYSEQFF.

The rearrangement links TRBV9 to TRBJ2-4; D assignment may be TRBD1 or TRBD2 (6 bases each). V lost 2 bases and J 13 bases, leaving 22 bases between the germline ends. This CDR3 has 15 amino acids. CDR1 and CDR2 from the germline V gene are SGDLS and YYNGEE. CDR3 DNA: TGTGCCAGCAGCGTTGGGGGGCAACTTAGGGAAACCCAGTACTTC. It yields the protein CASSVGGQLRETQYF.

A note on this clonotype: This sequence may be a read error, since a much larger clone differs from it by one base. The chain employs TRBV10-3 and TRBJ1-5, with D possibly being TRBD1 (5 bases). CDR1 is ENHRY, CDR2 SYGVKD, per germline. This CDR3 region has 14 residues. DNA of the CDR3: TGTGCCTTCAGGGATCCGGGCGACAATCGGCCCCAGCATTTT. This gives the protein CAFRDPGDNRPQHF.